Each of the 7 T cell receptor beta chains below was sequenced from the same sample in a study of shared clonotypes between healthy human individuals (dated by TCRdb to about 2020). Preparation of the library involved the immunoSEQ multiplex PCR assay. The clones in this table, taken by TCRdb from immuneACCESS, are in-frame only. Not every clone is retained; where verified, under half of the shortfall comes from an unresolved V gene, and the cause of the rest is unknown. This sample has 2.3 million or so clones in its table, and more than 85% of those were observed once. The biggest ten clones account for 0.35% to 0.5% of the sample. The sequencing sample was made of naive CD4+ T cells from PBMCs. Reading the label with the study, this specimen's cell subset or site is: CD45RA+ positively selected. Every receptor here comes from a man younger than 35 in good health. Some clones in this sample may be carry-over from other donors' samples.

The J gene is TRBJ2-5, the V gene TRBV5-1; 7 positions agree with TRBD1. The CDR3 runs to 15 residues. Looked up from germline, CDR1 is SGHRS and CDR2 is YFSETQ. The V and J ends lost 5 bases and 2 bases, in that order; junction bases with no gene match: 9. The CDR3 DNA follows: TGCGCCAGCAGGGGCCACCTGACAGGGCAAGAGACCCAGTACTTC. Its translation: CASRGHLTGQETQYF.

The chain recombines TRBV2 with TRBJ1-1; D may be TRBD1 (5 bases). V was cut by 5 bases and J by 8 bases, with 21 bases left in between. Germline-derived CDR1 and CDR2 are SNHLY and FYNNEI. This CDR3 region has 15 residues. CDR3 residues: CASSSYGGRAREAFF. Here the CDR3 DNA reads TGTGCCAGCAGTTCTTACGGTGGCAGGGCTAGGGAAGCTTTCTTT.

The V call is TRBV14, the J call TRBJ2-3; 9 bases map to TRBD1. The trim removed 4 bases at V and 5 bases at J, leaving 4 bases unmatched. The germline V gene encodes CDR1 SGHDN and CDR2 FVKESK. CDR3 length equals 14 residues. The CDR3 region has the DNA TGTGCCAGCAGCCGGGGACAGGGTGGAGATACGCAGTATTTT. The encoded protein is CASSRGQGGDTQYF.

This clone was picked up one time. The genes are TRBV5-1 and TRBJ2-7; 8 positions match TRBD1. Trimming cost V 0 bases and J 7 bases; bases outside gene matches: 9. The CDR3 consists of 15 residues. Germline CDR1 reads SGHRS; CDR2 reads YFSETQ. CDR3 in amino acids: CASSLARQGAGEQYF. CDR3 bases: TGCGCCAGCAGCTTGGCTCGCCAGGGGGCTGGGGAGCAGTACTTC.

The V call is TRBV5-4, the J call TRBJ2-5, with D possibly TRBD2 on 5 matching bases. Germline V lookup: CDR1 SGHNT, CDR2 YYREEE (reference sequence). The CDR3 runs 14 residues. Trimming removed 0 bases at V and 3 bases at J, with 9 bases between. The CDR3 reads CASSLVAWEETQYF. In DNA form, the CDR3 reads TGTGCCAGCAGCTTGGTAGCGTGGGAAGAGACCCAGTACTTC.

This clone was counted a single time. The rearrangement uses TRBV27 and TRBJ2-5; D uncertain. The CDR3 extends over 14 amino acids. Germline CDR1 MNHEY, CDR2 SMNVEV (reference sequence). The V gene lost 2 bases and the J gene lost 4 bases, with 11 bases spanning the gap. Here the CDR3 reads CASSLSFGRETQYF. DNA for the CDR3: TGTGCCAGCAGTTTAAGTTTCGGAAGAGAGACCCAGTACTTC.

Only one count was recorded for this clone. The chain recombines TRBV7-9 with TRBJ2-7; D may match TRBD1 or TRBD2 (5 bases each). V was shortened by 8 bases and J by 1 base, with 15 bases between the two germline ends. CDR3 length: 14 amino acids. In germline, CDR1 is SEHNR, CDR2 FQNEAQ (reference sequence). In DNA, the CDR3 is TGTGCCAGCGCTGGGGGTCCGGGGTCCTACGAGCAGTACTTC. Its protein is CASAGGPGSYEQYF.